This TCR beta chain was recovered during a study of shared clonotypes between healthy human individuals. Study-level information: For every donor, three CD4 naive, three CD4 memory, two CD8 naive and one CD8 memory plates were used.

Overall study results and limits: Donor clonotype sharing was expected to depend on sequencing depth. The sole specimen, blood, was sampled, and tissue repertoires likely differ.

For each subset, genomic DNA was distributed in equal portions over several immunoSEQ plates. The repertoire was sequenced with immunoSEQ multiplex PCR; TCRdb's copy has only in-frame clones and lacks some. The table includes more than 2,000,000 clones, just over 90% detected once. V trimming: 4 bases; J trimming: 1 base; junction bases outside the gene matches: 6. This CDR3 has 16 amino acids. Germline V gives CDR1 SGHTA, CDR2 FQGNSA. Details on this clone: Antigen unknown.

This TCR came from a man younger than 30 in good health. Some clones in this sample may be carry-over from other donors' samples. The sample was naive CD4+ T cells from PBMCs. Stated subset: CD45RA+ positively selected. The chain couples TRBV7-2 to TRBJ2-2, with 7 positions matching TRBD1. CDR3 amino acids: CASSSQTGQNTGELFF. In DNA, the CDR3 is TGTGCCAGCAGCTCACAGACAGGGCAGAACACCGGGGAGCTGTTTTTT.